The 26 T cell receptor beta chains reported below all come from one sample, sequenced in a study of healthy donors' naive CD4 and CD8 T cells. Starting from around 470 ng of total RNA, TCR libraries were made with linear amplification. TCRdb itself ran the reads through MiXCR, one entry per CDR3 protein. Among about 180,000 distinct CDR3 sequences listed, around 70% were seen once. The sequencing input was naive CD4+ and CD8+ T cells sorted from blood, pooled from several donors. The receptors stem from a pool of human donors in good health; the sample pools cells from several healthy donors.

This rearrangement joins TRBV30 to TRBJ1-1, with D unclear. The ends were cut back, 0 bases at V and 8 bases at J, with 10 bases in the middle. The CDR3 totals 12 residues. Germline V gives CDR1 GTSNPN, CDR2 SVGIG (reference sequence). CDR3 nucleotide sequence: TGTGCCTGGAGTGTCTATTCGATGGAAGCTTTCTTT. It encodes CAWSVYSMEAFF.

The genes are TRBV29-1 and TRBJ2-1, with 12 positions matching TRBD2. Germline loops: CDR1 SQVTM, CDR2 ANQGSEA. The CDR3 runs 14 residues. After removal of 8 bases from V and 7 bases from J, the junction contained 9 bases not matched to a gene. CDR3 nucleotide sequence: TGCAGCTTAAGCGCCGGGACTAGCGGGAATGAGCAGTTCTTC. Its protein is CSLSAGTSGNEQFF.

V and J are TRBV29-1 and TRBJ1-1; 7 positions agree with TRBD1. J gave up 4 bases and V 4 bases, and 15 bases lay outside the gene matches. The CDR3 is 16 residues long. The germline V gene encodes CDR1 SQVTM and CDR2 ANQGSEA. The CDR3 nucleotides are TGCAGCGTTGCCCCCCTCCTGACAGGGTGGTCCACTGAAGCTTTCTTT. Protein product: CSVAPLLTGWSTEAFF.

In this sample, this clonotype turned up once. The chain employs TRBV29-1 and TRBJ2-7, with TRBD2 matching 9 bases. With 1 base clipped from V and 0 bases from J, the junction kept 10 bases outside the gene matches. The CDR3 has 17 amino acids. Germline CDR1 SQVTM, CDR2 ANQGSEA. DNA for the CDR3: TGCAGCGTTGAAGCAAATGGTAGCGGGAGACACTCCTACGAGCAGTACTTC. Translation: CSVEANGSGRHSYEQYF.

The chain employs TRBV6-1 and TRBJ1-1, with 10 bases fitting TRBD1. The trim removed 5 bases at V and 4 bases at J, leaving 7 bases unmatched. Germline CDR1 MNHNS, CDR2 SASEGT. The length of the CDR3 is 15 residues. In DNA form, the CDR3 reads TGTGCCAGCAGTATTTGGACAGGGGGGAGCACTGAAGCTTTCTTT. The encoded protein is CASSIWTGGSTEAFF.

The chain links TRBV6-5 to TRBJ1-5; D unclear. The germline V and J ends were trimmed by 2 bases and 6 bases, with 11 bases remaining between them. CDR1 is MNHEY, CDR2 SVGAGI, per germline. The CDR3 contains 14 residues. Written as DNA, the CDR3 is TGTGCCAGCAGTTACGTCCAGGTCGGTCAGCCCCAGCATTTT. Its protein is CASSYVQVGQPQHF.

The CDR3 coding sequence is TGTGCCAGTAGTATCACAAAGGGTTCCGAGCAGTACGTC. It translates to CASSITKGSEQYV. J is TRBJ2-7 and V is TRBV19, with D unclear. In germline, CDR1 is LNHDA, CDR2 SQIVND (reference sequence). Deletions cut 3 bases from V and 6 bases from J, with 12 bases between. The CDR3 runs 13 residues.

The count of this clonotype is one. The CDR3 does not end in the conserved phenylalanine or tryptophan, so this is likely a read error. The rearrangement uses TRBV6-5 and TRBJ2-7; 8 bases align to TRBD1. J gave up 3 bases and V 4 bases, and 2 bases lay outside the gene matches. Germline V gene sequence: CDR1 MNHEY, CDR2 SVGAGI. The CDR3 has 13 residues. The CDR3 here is CASSWGQDYEQYS. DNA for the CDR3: TGTGCCAGCAGTTGGGGACAGGACTACGAGCAGTACTCC.

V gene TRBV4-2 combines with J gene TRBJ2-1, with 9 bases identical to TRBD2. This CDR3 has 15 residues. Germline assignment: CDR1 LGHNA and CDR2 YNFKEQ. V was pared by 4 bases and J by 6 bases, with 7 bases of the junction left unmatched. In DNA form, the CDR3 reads TGTGCCAGCAGCCGGCAGGGCGGGAGGGCCAATGAGCAGTTCTTC. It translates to CASSRQGGRANEQFF.

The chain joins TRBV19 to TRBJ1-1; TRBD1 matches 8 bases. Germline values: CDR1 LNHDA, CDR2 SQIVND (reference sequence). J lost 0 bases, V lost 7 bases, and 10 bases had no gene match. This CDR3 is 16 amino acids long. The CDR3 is CASNDRGDFMNTEAFF. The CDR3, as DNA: TGTGCCAGTAACGACAGGGGAGACTTCATGAACACTGAAGCTTTCTTT.

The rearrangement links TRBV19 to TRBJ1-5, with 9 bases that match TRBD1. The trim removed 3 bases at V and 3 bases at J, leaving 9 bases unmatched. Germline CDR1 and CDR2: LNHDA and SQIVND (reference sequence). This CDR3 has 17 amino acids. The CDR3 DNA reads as TGTGCCAGTAGTATTGCGACAGGGGGATATGTCAATCAGCCCCAGCATTTT. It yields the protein CASSIATGGYVNQPQHF.

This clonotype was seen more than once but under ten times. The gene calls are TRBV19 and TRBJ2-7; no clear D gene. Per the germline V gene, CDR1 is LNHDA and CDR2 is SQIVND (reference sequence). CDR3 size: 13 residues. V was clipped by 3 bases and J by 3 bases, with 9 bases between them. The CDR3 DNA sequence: TGTGCCAGTAGTATTGGTCAGAACTACGAGCAGTACTTC. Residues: CASSIGQNYEQYF.

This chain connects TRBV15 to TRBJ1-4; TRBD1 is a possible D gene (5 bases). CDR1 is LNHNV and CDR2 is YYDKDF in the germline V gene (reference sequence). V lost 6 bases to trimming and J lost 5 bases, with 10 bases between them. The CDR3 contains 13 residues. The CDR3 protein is CATRGTRNEKLFF. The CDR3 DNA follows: TGTGCCACCAGAGGGACGCGAAATGAAAAACTGTTTTTT.

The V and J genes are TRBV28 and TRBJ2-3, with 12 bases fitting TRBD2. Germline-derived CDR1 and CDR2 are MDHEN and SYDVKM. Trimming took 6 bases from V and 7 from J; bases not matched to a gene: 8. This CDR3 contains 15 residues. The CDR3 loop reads CASSLLAGGSNTQYF. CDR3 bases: TGTGCCAGCAGCTTACTAGCGGGAGGTTCTAATACGCAGTATTTT.

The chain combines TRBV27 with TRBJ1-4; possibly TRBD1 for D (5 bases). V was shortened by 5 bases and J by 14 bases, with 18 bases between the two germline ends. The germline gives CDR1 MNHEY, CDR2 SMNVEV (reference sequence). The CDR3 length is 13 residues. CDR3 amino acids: CASSTDTLGQLFF. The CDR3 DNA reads TGTGCCAGCAGTACAGACACTTTGGGGCAGCTGTTTTTT.

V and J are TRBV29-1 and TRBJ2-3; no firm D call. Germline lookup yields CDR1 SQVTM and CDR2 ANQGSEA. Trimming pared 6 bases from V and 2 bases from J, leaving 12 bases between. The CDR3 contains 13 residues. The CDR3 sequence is CSVNARLTDTQYF. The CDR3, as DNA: TGCAGCGTCAACGCCCGCCTCACAGATACGCAGTATTTT.

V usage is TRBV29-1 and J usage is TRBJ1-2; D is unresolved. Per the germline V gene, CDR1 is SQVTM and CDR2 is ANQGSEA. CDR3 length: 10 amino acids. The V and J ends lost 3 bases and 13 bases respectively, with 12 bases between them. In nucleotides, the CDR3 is TGCAGCGTTGAGTCGCACGTCCTCACCTTC. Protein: CSVESHVLTF.

The CDR3 region is CASSYSLLAQYEQYF. In DNA form, the CDR3 reads TGTGCCAGCAGTTACTCCTTACTAGCGCAGTACGAGCAGTACTTC. The V call is TRBV6-5, the J call TRBJ2-7; TRBD2 matches 7 bases. V lost 0 bases to trimming and J lost 4 bases; unmatched junction nucleotides: 6. The CDR3 length is 15 residues. Germline CDR1 reads MNHEY; CDR2 reads SVGAGI.

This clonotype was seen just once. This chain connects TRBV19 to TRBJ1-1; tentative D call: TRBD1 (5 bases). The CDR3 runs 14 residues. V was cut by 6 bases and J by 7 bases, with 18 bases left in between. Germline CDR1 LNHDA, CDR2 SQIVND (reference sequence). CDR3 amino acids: CASSSRDRANEAFF. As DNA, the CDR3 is TGTGCCAGTAGCAGCCGGGACCGAGCTAATGAAGCTTTCTTT.

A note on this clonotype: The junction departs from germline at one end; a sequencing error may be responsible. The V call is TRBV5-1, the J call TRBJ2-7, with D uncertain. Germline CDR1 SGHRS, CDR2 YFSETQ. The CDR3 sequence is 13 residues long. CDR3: CASKGPIGYEQYF. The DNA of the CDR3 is TGTGCCAGTAAGGGTCCCATCGGATACGAGCAGTACTTC.

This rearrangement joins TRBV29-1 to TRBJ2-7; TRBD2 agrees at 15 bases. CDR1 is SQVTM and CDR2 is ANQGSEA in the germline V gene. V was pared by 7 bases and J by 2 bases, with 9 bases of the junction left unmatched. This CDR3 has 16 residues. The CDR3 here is CSATGLAGGPTYEQYF. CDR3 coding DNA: TGCAGCGCAACGGGACTAGCGGGAGGTCCAACCTACGAGCAGTACTTC.

CDR3 sequence: CASSLEPSGAYNEQFF. Written as DNA, the CDR3 is TGTGCCAGCAGCTTAGAACCTAGCGGGGCGTACAATGAGCAGTTCTTC. The chain couples TRBV11-2 to TRBJ2-1; 9 bases fit TRBD2. V was clipped by 0 bases and J by 4 bases; unmatched bases: 4. The germline CDR1 and CDR2 sequences are SGHAT and FQNNGV. CDR3 length: 16 amino acids.

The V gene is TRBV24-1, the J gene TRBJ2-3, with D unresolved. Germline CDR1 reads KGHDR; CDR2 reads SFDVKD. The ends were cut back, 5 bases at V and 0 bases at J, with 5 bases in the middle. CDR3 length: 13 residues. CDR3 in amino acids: CATSGSSTDTQYF. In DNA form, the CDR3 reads TGTGCCACCAGTGGTTCGAGCACAGATACGCAGTATTTT.

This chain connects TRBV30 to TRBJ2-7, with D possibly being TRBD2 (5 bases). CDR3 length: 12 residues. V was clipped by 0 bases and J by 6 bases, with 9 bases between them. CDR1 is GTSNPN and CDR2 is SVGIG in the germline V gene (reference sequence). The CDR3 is CAWSVLVAEQYF. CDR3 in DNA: TGTGCCTGGAGTGTACTAGTCGCCGAGCAGTACTTC.

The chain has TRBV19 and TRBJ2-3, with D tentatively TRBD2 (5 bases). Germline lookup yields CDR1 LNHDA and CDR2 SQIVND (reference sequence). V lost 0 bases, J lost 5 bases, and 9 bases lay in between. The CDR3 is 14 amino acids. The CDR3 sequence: CASSIDPDLDTQYF. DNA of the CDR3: TGTGCCAGTAGTATAGATCCGGACTTAGATACGCAGTATTTT.

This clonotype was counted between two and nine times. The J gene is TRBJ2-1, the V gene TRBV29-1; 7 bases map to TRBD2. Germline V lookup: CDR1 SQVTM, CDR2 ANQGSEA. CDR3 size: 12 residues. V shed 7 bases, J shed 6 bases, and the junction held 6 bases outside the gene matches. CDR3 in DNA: TGCAGCGGGAGGGACTATCTCAATGAGCAGTTCTTC. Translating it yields CSGRDYLNEQFF.